This T cell receptor (beta chain) is drawn from a study of cytomegalovirus exposure and HLA in healthy donors. With 0 bases removed from V and 2 bases from J, the gap between germline ends came to 8 bases. This CDR3 comprises 14 residues. Germline V CDR1 and CDR2: SGHDT, YYEEEE. PCR amplification relied on 60 Vbeta primers (plus 13 Jbeta primers). The table came from immunoSEQ multiplex PCR; TCRdb's copy has only in-frame clones and leaves some out. The sample holds around 150,000 clones; about 80% are singletons and the top ten take around 1.3%. The receptor comes from a woman between 50 and 59 years old in good health and CMV-seronegative. The sample consisted of PBMCs. The chain combines TRBV5-6 with TRBJ1-2; D gene ambiguous. This CDR3 reads CASSLVGQNYGYTF. The CDR3 region has the DNA TGTGCCAGCAGCTTGGTTGGGCAGAACTATGGCTACACCTTC.